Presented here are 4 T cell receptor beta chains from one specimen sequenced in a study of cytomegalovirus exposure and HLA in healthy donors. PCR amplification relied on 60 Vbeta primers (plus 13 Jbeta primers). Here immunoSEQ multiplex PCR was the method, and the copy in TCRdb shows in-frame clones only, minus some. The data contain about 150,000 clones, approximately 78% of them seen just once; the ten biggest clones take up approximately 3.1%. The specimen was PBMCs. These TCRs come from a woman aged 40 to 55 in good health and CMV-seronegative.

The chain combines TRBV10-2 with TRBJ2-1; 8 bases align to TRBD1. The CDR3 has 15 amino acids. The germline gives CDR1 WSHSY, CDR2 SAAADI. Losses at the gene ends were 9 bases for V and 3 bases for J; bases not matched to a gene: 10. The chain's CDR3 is CARRGQGLYYNEQFF. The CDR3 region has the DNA TGCGCCAGGCGTGGACAGGGCCTTTACTACAATGAGCAGTTCTTC.

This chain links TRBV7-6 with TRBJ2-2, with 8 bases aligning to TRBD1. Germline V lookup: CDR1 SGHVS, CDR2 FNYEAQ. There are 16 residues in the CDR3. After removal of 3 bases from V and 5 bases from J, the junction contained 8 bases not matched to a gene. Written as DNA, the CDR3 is TGTGCCAGCAGCTTCGCAGGGGGCGCCGGAACCGGGGAGCTGTTTTTT. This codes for CASSFAGGAGTGELFF.

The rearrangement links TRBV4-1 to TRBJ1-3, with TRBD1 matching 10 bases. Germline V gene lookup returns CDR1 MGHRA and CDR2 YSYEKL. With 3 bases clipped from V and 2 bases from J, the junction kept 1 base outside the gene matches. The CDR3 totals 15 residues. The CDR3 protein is CASSQDRGTGNTIYF. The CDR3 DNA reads TGCGCCAGCAGCCAGGACAGGGGGACTGGAAACACCATATATTTT.

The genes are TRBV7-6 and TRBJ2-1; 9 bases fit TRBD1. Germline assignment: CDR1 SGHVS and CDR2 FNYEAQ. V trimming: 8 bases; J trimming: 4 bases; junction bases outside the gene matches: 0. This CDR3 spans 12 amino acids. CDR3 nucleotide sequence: TGTGCCAGCGGGACAGGGTACAATGAGCAGTTCTTC. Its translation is CASGTGYNEQFF. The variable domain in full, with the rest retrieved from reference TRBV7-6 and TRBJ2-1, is GAGVSQSPRYKVTKRGQDVALRCDPISGHVSLYWYRQALGQGPEFLTYFNYEAQQDKSGLPNDRFSAERPEGSISTLTIQRTEQRDSAMYRCASGTGYNEQFFGPGTRLTVL.